These 22 T cell receptor beta chains originate from one sample sequenced in a study of post-analysis software for immune sequencing data. These receptors' antigens are unknown. Study conclusions and caveats: Relative to controls, patients had several TRBV segments at higher frequency, with TRBV5-6, TRBV5-1 and TRBV20-1 among these.

TCR beta cDNA libraries included unique molecular identifiers. MiXCR, run by TCRdb on the PCR reads, gives a single entry per CDR3 protein. The sample holds about 460,000 distinct CDR3 sequences, approximately 46% seen once. The sequenced sample was blood. These receptor sequences come from a girl under 18 with multiple sclerosis.

In this sample, this clonotype turned up a few times. The chain couples TRBV29-1 to TRBJ2-1, with TRBD2 matching 12 bases. Germline lookup yields CDR1 SQVTM and CDR2 ANQGSEA. J lost 8 bases, V lost 7 bases, and 18 bases had no gene match. The CDR3 spans 17 residues. The CDR3: CSALGLAGGSGFDEQFF. DNA of the CDR3: TGCAGCGCCCTGGGGCTAGCGGGAGGGTCAGGATTCGATGAGCAGTTCTTC.

Remarks on this clonotype: One end of the junction does not line up with germline, which may come from a read error. This chain links TRBV7-2 with TRBJ1-6, with no clear D. Germline V gene data show CDR1 as SGHTA and CDR2 as FQGNSA. CDR3 size: 15 residues. This CDR3 reads CAGSLRVYRESPLHF. The CDR3 bases are TGTGCCGGCAGCCTTCGGGTCTACCGAGAGTCACCCCTCCACTTT. The entire variable domain, with the rest obtained from reference TRBV7-2 and TRBJ1-6, is as follows: GAGVSQSPSNKVTEKGKDVELRCDPISGHTALYWYRQSLGQGLEFLIYFQGNSAPDKSGLPSDRFSAERTGGSVSTLTIQRTQQEDSAVYLCAGSLRVYRESPLHFGNGTRLTVT.

Only a few counts were recorded for this clonotype. The chain is built from TRBV27 and TRBJ2-3, with D unclear. The germline V gene encodes CDR1 MNHEY and CDR2 SMNVEV (reference sequence). This CDR3 is built from 15 residues. Trimming shortened V by 8 bases and J by 4 bases, and 19 bases separated the two germline ends. CDR3 nucleotide sequence: TGTGCCAGCGCCCTACTGGACCGGGCCCCAGATACGCAGTATTTT. Its translation is CASALLDRAPDTQYF.

The CDR3 nucleotides are TGTGCCAGCAGTCTCAACAGGGGAGGTTCGGAAAAACTGTTTTTT. Its translation is CASSLNRGGSEKLFF. The gene calls are TRBV12-3 or TRBV12-4 and TRBJ1-4, with 7 bases fitting TRBD1. The CDR3 runs to 15 residues. The junction had 11 bases not matched to a gene; V was cut back by 5 bases and J by 8 bases.

The V gene is TRBV20-1, the J gene TRBJ2-5; 11 bases are a match to TRBD2. Germline CDR1 reads DFQATT; CDR2 reads SNEGSKA (reference sequence). The CDR3 spans 16 residues. The ends lost 4 bases at V and 0 bases at J; junction bases unmatched: 7. CDR3 region: CSAKGTSGLYQETQYF. In DNA, the CDR3 is TGCAGTGCTAAAGGGACTAGCGGACTATACCAAGAGACCCAGTACTTC.

V usage is TRBV29-1 and J usage is TRBJ2-3; no reliable D call. V gave up 3 bases and J gave up 0 bases, with 13 bases separating them. Per the germline V gene, CDR1 is SQVTM and CDR2 is ANQGSEA. This CDR3 contains 15 residues. The CDR3 is CSVEVWVLSTDTQYF. DNA of the CDR3: TGCAGCGTTGAGGTTTGGGTTCTTAGCACAGATACGCAGTATTTT.

This clonotype was counted only a few times. V gene TRBV20-1 combines with J gene TRBJ1-2, with D possibly matching TRBD1 (5 bases). CDR1 is DFQATT and CDR2 is SNEGSKA in the germline V gene (reference sequence). The CDR3 is made up of 15 amino acids. V was shortened by 6 bases and J by 4 bases, with 21 bases between the two germline ends. The CDR3 DNA reads as TGCAGTGCCGAATCCGCGTCGGGGACTTCCTATGGCTACACCTTC. The encoded protein is CSAESASGTSYGYTF.

There are many counts of this clonotype. This sequence joins TRBV3-1 and TRBJ2-5; D unclear. V was trimmed by 0 bases and J by 0 bases, leaving 8 bases between them. Germline assignment: CDR1 LGHDT and CDR2 YNNKEL (reference sequence). The CDR3 runs 15 residues. CDR3 region: CASSQDVQNQETQYF. As DNA, the CDR3 is TGTGCCAGCAGCCAAGATGTCCAGAACCAAGAGACCCAGTACTTC.

This CDR3 is CASSDATSSSYEQYF. The CDR3 region has the DNA TGTGCCAGCAGTGATGCGACAAGTAGCTCCTACGAGCAGTACTTC. This sequence joins TRBV6-1 and TRBJ2-7; D gene uncertain. Germline-derived CDR1 and CDR2 are MNHNS and SASEGT. CDR3 length: 15 residues. V was cut by 3 bases and J by 0 bases, with 12 bases left in between.

This sequence joins TRBV12-3 or TRBV12-4 and TRBJ1-5; TRBD1 matches at 8 bases. This CDR3 is built from 15 residues. Unmatched junction bases numbered 5, after V lost 5 bases and J lost 2 bases. CDR3 sequence (DNA): TGTGCCAGCAGTCCCTCGGGACAGGGCAATCAGCCCCAGCATTTT. This gives the protein CASSPSGQGNQPQHF.

Comments on this clonotype: A junction end diverges from the germline sequence, so it may reflect a read error. The J gene is TRBJ1-2, the V gene TRBV5-1, with D unclear. The germline CDR1 and CDR2 sequences are SGHRS and YFSETQ. The CDR3 loop spans 13 amino acids. CDR3 DNA sequence: TGTGCCAGCAGCTTAAACAGAGCCTATGGCTACACCTTC. It specifies CASSLNRAYGYTF.

The chain carries TRBV5-1 and TRBJ1-2, with 7 positions matching TRBD1. The CDR3 loop spans 17 amino acids. The V segment lost 4 bases and the J segment 4 bases; nucleotides outside the gene matches: 16. Germline CDR1 is SGHRS and CDR2 is YFSETQ. The CDR3 nucleotides read TGCGCCAGCAGCGACGCTGGGGACAGCGCGTCGGCCTATGGCTACACCTTC. Protein product: CASSDAGDSASAYGYTF.

The J gene is TRBJ1-1, the V gene TRBV20-1; D gene uncertain. This CDR3 has 14 amino acids. The V and J ends lost 3 bases and 0 bases respectively, with 11 bases between them. The germline CDR1 and CDR2 sequences are DFQATT and SNEGSKA (reference sequence). Here the CDR3 DNA reads TGCAGTGCTAGTGGAGGGCACATGAACACTGAAGCTTTCTTT. It translates to CSASGGHMNTEAFF.

V usage is TRBV20-1 and J usage is TRBJ2-1, with D perhaps matching TRBD1 or TRBD2 (5 bases each). The ends were cut back, 5 bases at V and 2 bases at J, with 13 bases in the middle. The CDR3 contains 14 residues. Germline V gives CDR1 DFQATT, CDR2 SNEGSKA (reference sequence). CDR3 region: CSAGGRGPYNEQFF. Here the CDR3 DNA reads TGCAGTGCTGGAGGTAGGGGTCCCTACAATGAGCAGTTCTTC.

The V call is TRBV20-1, the J call TRBJ2-1; TRBD2 matches 14 bases. The germline gives CDR1 DFQATT, CDR2 SNEGSKA (reference sequence). This CDR3 spans 15 amino acids. Trimming took 3 bases from V and 6 from J; bases not matched to a gene: 4. The CDR3, as DNA: TGCAGTGCTAGCCTGACTAGCGGGAGGGCCAATGAGCAGTTCTTC. Protein sequence: CSASLTSGRANEQFF.

The sample holds one count of this clonotype. This chain connects TRBV21-1 to TRBJ2-2; the table's D gene call, TRBD2, was not cross checked with the DNA. TRBV21-1 is designated a pseudogene. The CDR3 spans 19 residues. CDR3 sequence reads: CASSKDSPSEHRGTGELFF. The CDR3 bases are TGTGCCAGCAGCAAAGATTCCCCGAGTGAACACCGAGGGACCGGGGAGCTGTTTTTT.

The genes are TRBV9 and TRBJ2-6; 7 bases agree with TRBD1. V lost 1 base, J lost 2 bases, and 0 bases stayed unmatched. CDR3 length equals 15 residues. From germline, CDR1 is SGDLS and CDR2 YYNGEE. CDR3 DNA sequence: TGTGCCAGCAGCGTACAGGGGGCTGGGGCCAACGTCCTGACTTTC. It yields the protein CASSVQGAGANVLTF.

This clonotype showed up just a few times. V and J are TRBV7-3 and TRBJ2-5, with 10 bases identical to TRBD2. V lost 5 bases to trimming and J lost 5 bases; unmatched junction nucleotides: 8. Looked up from germline, CDR1 is SGHTA and CDR2 is FQGTGA. CDR3 length equals 15 residues. This CDR3 is CASSPDGTSVETQYF. CDR3 nucleotides: TGTGCCAGCAGCCCGGACGGGACTAGCGTGGAGACCCAGTACTTC.

This sequence joins TRBV24-1 and TRBJ2-1; D may match TRBD1 or TRBD2 (5 bases each). Trimming removed 7 bases from V and 5 bases from J, with 5 bases in between. Germline-derived CDR1 and CDR2 are KGHDR and SFDVKD. CDR3 length equals 11 residues. The CDR3 protein is CATRGDNEQFF. CDR3 nucleotides: TGTGCCACCAGGGGGGACAATGAGCAGTTCTTC.

The table lists this clonotype with a few counts. The chain links TRBV6-5 to TRBJ2-7; possibly TRBD1 for D (6 bases). The CDR3 extends over 13 amino acids. The ends were cut back, 6 bases at V and 9 bases at J, with 18 bases in the middle. Germline CDR1 is MNHEY and CDR2 is SVGAGI. The CDR3 loop reads CASRPPGERVQYF. The CDR3 nucleotides read TGTGCCAGCAGACCTCCAGGGGAGAGGGTGCAGTACTTC.

This chain connects TRBV12-3 or TRBV12-4 to TRBJ2-1; 8 bases line up with TRBD1. With V trimmed by 6 bases and J by 15 bases, 13 bases remained unmatched. This CDR3 is built from 13 residues. The CDR3 is CASSWDRIVSAFF. CDR3 DNA sequence: TGTGCCAGCAGCTGGGACAGGATCGTGAGCGCGTTCTTC.

The chain combines TRBV29-1 with TRBJ2-7; weak D call: TRBD1 (6 bases). Germline values: CDR1 SQVTM, CDR2 ANQGSEA. This CDR3 is built from 12 residues. Trimming shortened V by 6 bases and J by 2 bases, and 11 bases separated the two germline ends. Here the CDR3 DNA reads TGCAGCGTGAGGACAGATCCCTACGAGCAGTACTTC. It encodes CSVRTDPYEQYF.